The source of this T cell receptor beta chain is a study of T-cell reconstitution after alpha-beta-depleted transplantation in children. Preparation of the TCRbeta library was carried out with unique molecular identifiers. TCRdb re-called the PCR reads with MiXCR, one entry per CDR3 protein. The sample consists of under 850,000 distinct CDR3 sequences, around 13% of them appearing once. In regard to this clonotype: Its antigen remains unknown.

General study findings and limits: It was surviving recipient T cells and thymic progenitors that gave some patients high TCRbeta diversity at day 60. At the one-year point after transplant, T-cell counts and TCRbeta diversity were found to come mostly from T cells that had been newly produced.

The V and J ends lost 2 bases and 2 bases respectively, with 10 bases between them. Germline V gene sequence: CDR1 SEHNR, CDR2 FQNEAQ (reference sequence). The CDR3 spans 14 residues. The source was PBMCs, collected before TCRalphabeta/CD19-depleted stem cell transplant. V gene TRBV7-9 combines with J gene TRBJ2-7, with D tentatively TRBD2 (5 bases). The receptor was isolated from a girl aged 2 to 10 with congenital amegakaryocytic thrombocytopenia, due to receive a stem cell transplant. The CDR3 is CASSLWERPYEQYF. The CDR3 nucleotides read TGTGCCAGCAGCTTATGGGAGAGACCCTACGAGCAGTACTTC.